The clone carrying this T cell receptor (delta chain) turned up a few times. As yet, its antigen is unknown. This sample was included in a study of Vδ1+ human thymocytes. Overall study findings and caveats: Highly polyclonal TRG and TRD repertoires with Gaussian CDR3 length distributions appeared in thymus. Despite high sort purity, about 20% of thymic T cell receptor delta sequences were Vdelta2. TRD repertoires were essentially private, unlike widely shared TRG clonotypes.

The sorted cells were CD3+ Vdelta1+ Vdelta2- thymocytes from alphabeta-depleted thymus. Purity of the sorted Vdelta1+ thymocytes ranged from about 98% to 99.6%. Extracted RNA was reverse transcribed into cDNA. CDR3 amplicons came from multiplex PCR with pooled V-gene forward and constant-region reverse primers. TCRdb re-called the multiplex PCR reads using CATT. The data show about 75,000 delta-chain clones, with around 32% seen just once and approximately 0.25% held by the top ten. Germline V CDR1 and CDR2: TSWWSYY, QGS. V was pared by 6 bases and J by 0 bases, with 10 bases of the junction left unmatched. CDR3 length: 17 residues.

The origin of this receptor is a boy younger than two who had congenital heart surgery. Input material: Vdelta1+ gamma-delta thymocytes from the thymus. Subset of the sample: FACS-sorted CD3+ TCRalphabeta- TCRVdelta1+ TCRVdelta2- thymocytes. The chain joins TRDV1 to TRDJ1; 10 nucleotides align to TRDD3. The CDR3 loop reads CALGSYYWGIHTDKLIF. For the CDR3, the DNA is TGTGCTCTTGGTTCTTACTACTGGGGGATCCACACCGATAAACTCATCTTT.